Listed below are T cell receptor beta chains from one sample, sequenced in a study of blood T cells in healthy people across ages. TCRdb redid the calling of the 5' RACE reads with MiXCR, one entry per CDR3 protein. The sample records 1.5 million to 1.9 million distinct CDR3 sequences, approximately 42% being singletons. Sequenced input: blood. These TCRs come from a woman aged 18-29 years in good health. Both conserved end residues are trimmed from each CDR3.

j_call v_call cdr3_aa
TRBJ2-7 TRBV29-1 SVAVGGEQY
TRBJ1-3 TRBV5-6 ASSAGTDGNTIY
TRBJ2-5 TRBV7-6 ASGDAVNEQY
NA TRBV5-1 ASWKSGSGSSYNEQY
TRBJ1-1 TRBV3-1 ASSHFYTEAF
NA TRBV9 ASSVLATTQETQY
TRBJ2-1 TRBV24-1 ATSEQYNEQF
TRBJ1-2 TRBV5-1 ASSLSFDTGYT
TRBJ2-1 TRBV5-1 ASRIGSLGGEQF
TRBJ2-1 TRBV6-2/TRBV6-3 ASSYARTFSNEQF
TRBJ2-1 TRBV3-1 ASSQVGLYNEQF
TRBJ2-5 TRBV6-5 ASSYFPGGEEQY
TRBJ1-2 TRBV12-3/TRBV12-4 ASSFRTGDYGYT
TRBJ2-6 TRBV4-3 ASSQRTRNSGANVLT
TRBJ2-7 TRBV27 ASSVSSSYEQY
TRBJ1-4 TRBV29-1 SVVSREKLF
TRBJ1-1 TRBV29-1 SVTRQGALNTEAF
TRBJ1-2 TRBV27 ASSQHRQGKGYT
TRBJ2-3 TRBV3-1 ASSQGWTSRPSTDTQY
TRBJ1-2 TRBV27 ASSPTESYGYT
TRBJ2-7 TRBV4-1 ASSQFDGYEQY
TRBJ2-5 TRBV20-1 SASSGPGVEQY
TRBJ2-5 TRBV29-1 SVPYTSETQY
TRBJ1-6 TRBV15 ATSRPPLGTAYSPLH
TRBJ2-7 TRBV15 ATSRDYYEQY
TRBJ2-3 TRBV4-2 ASSQGTGSGTDTQY
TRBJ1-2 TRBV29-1 SVADRGYGYT
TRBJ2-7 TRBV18 ASSPLQGTHEQY
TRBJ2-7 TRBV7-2 ASRSDGLAYEQY
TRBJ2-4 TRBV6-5 ASRSQGWVDEQY
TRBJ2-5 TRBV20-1 SAASVLSYQETQY
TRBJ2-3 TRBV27 ANRRGPDTQY
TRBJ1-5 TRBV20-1 SARDSNQPQH
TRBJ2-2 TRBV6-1 ASSVDSFPGELF
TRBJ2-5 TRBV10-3 AISLTGVRGETQY
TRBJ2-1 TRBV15 ATSREPSGRTYNEQF
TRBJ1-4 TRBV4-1 ASSQPRSPHEKLF
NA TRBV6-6 ASRDPSGGRETQY
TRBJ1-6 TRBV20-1 SARTGEGSSPLH
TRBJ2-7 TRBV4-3 ASSQKITTSGSSYEQY
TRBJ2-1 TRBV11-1 ASSPRRGGRNEQF
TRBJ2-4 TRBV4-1 ASSQDPAKNIQY
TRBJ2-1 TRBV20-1 SASTILGPFYEQF